This entry lists 30 T cell receptor beta chains sequenced from one sample in a study of yellow fever vaccine responses in identical twins. TCRdb analysed the RT-PCR reads with MiXCR anew, one entry per CDR3 protein. The sample includes approximately 15,000 distinct CDR3 sequences, about four fifths of them seen just once. This material consisted of T cells from blood (PBMCs), unsorted or a sorted subset (not recorded which), taken before or after yellow fever vaccination (not recorded which). All receptors come from a woman under 30 who received the yellow fever vaccine.

The chain links TRBV25-1 to TRBJ2-1, with TRBD2 matching over 12 bases. CDR3 size: 15 residues. The germline V gene encodes CDR1 MGHDK and CDR2 SYGVNS. V lost 5 bases to trimming and J lost 6 bases; unmatched junction nucleotides: 5. CDR3 sequence: CASSPGLAGINEQFF. DNA for the CDR3: TGTGCCAGCAGTCCCGGACTAGCGGGGATCAATGAGCAGTTCTTC.

The CDR3 sequence: CASSLYQAGEQFF. CDR3 coding DNA: TGTGCCAGCAGCTTATATCAGGCGGGGGAGCAGTTCTTC. The chain links TRBV7-2 to TRBJ2-1; the D gene is possibly TRBD2 (6 bases). CDR1 and CDR2 from the germline V gene are SGHTA and FQGNSA. The CDR3 runs to 13 residues. V shed 2 bases and J shed 10 bases, with 12 bases lying between them.

The chain combines TRBV10-1 with TRBJ1-1; no clear D gene. V dropped 7 bases and J dropped 0 bases, with 9 bases sitting between them. Germline V gene sequence: CDR1 WNHNN, CDR2 SYGVQD (reference sequence). CDR3 size: 13 residues. In DNA, the CDR3 is TGCGCCAGCAAGGGTCACCTGAACACTGAAGCTTTCTTT. Translated: CASKGHLNTEAFF.

This rearrangement joins TRBV10-3 to TRBJ2-5; TRBD1 matches 7 bases. Germline trimming cut 10 bases from V and 2 bases from J; bases unmatched to any gene: 7. CDR1 and CDR2 from the germline V gene are ENHRY and SYGVKD. This CDR3 contains 13 residues. The CDR3 bases are TGTGCCACCTCTCTGACAGGGCAAGAGACCCAGTACTTC. This translates into CATSLTGQETQYF.

The chain carries TRBV3-1 and TRBJ1-1; TRBD1 might be the D (5 bases). Trimming pared 2 bases from V and 0 bases from J, leaving 7 bases between. Per the germline V gene, CDR1 is LGHDT and CDR2 is YNNKEL (reference sequence). The CDR3 spans 14 residues. This CDR3 reads CASSQRGMNTEAFF. In nucleotides, the CDR3 is TGTGCCAGCAGCCAACGGGGGATGAACACTGAAGCTTTCTTT.

This rearrangement joins TRBV18 to TRBJ2-3; D not certain. Germline V lookup: CDR1 KGHSH, CDR2 LQKENI. Trimming removed 3 bases from V and 2 bases from J, with 3 bases in between. The CDR3 runs 12 residues. CDR3: CASSPATDTQYF. CDR3 DNA sequence: TGTGCCAGCTCACCCGCCACAGATACGCAGTATTTT. Variable domain in full (rest from reference TRBV18 and TRBJ2-3): NAGVMQNPRHLVRRRGQEARLRCSPMKGHSHVYWYRQLPEEGLKFMVYLQKENIIDESGMPKERFSAEFPKEGPSILRIQQVVRGDSAAYFCASSPATDTQYFGPGTRLTVL.

This rearrangement joins TRBV14 to TRBJ2-1; D uncertain. Between the trimmed V and J ends, which lost 0 bases and 9 bases, there was a span of 9 bases. Germline V gene data show CDR1 as SGHDN and CDR2 as FVKESK. This CDR3 comprises 13 residues. CDR3 amino acids: CASSQDITGEQFF. The CDR3, as DNA: TGTGCCAGCAGCCAAGATATTACGGGTGAGCAGTTCTTC.

The chain joins TRBV7-3 to TRBJ2-1, with D tentatively TRBD2 (6 bases). Trimming left V 1 base short and J 9 bases short, with 16 bases between. Germline values: CDR1 SGHTA, CDR2 FQGTGA. This CDR3 comprises 15 residues. The CDR3 sequence: CASSLRRDLGAEQFF. CDR3 DNA sequence: TGTGCCAGCAGCTTAAGGCGGGACCTTGGGGCTGAGCAGTTCTTC.

The V and J genes are TRBV20-1 and TRBJ2-1; 11 nucleotides align to TRBD2. The CDR3 has 15 amino acids. Germline lookup yields CDR1 DFQATT and CDR2 SNEGSKA (reference sequence). The V and J ends lost 4 bases and 7 bases, in that order; junction bases with no gene match: 9. The CDR3 bases are TGCAGTGCTACGATAACTAGCGGGAGTTGGAATGAGCAGTTCTTC. Amino acids: CSATITSGSWNEQFF.

The rearrangement uses TRBV20-1 and TRBJ2-1, with D uncertain. Trimming shortened V by 7 bases and J by 10 bases, and 14 bases separated the two germline ends. Germline CDR1 reads DFQATT; CDR2 reads SNEGSKA (reference sequence). The CDR3 covers 11 residues. The CDR3 is CSVGRVWEQFF. As DNA, the CDR3 is TGCAGTGTCGGACGGGTTTGGGAGCAGTTCTTC.

This clonotype was counted only a few times. This chain's CDR3 is CASSFVGETQYF. In nucleotides, the CDR3 is TGTGCCAGCAGTTTTGTCGGAGAGACCCAGTACTTC. This sequence joins TRBV28 and TRBJ2-5; D gene unclear. Germline assignment: CDR1 MDHEN and CDR2 SYDVKM. This CDR3 comprises 12 residues. V gave up 3 bases and J gave up 4 bases, with 6 bases separating them.

This clonotype turned up a few times. The chain joins TRBV5-6 to TRBJ2-5; 11 bases map to TRBD1. J was trimmed by 5 bases and V by 3 bases; bases with no gene match: 0. The CDR3 runs to 13 residues. The germline CDR1 and CDR2 sequences are SGHDT and YYEEEE. The CDR3 region is CASSWTGGETQYF. The DNA for the CDR3 is TGTGCCAGCAGCTGGACAGGGGGCGAGACCCAGTACTTC.

The J gene is TRBJ2-7, the V gene TRBV11-3, with D unclear. In germline, CDR1 is SGHNT, CDR2 YENEEA. The V end was cut by 1 base, the J end by 1 base, with 8 bases between. The CDR3 contains 14 residues. CDR3 residues: CASSLVAFSYEQYF. The CDR3 DNA reads as TGTGCCAGCAGCTTAGTTGCCTTTTCCTACGAGCAGTACTTC.

J is TRBJ2-1 and V is TRBV3-1; tentatively, D is TRBD2 (5 bases). The germline CDR1 and CDR2 sequences are LGHDT and YNNKEL (reference sequence). The CDR3 has 13 residues. V lost 3 bases, J lost 5 bases, and 8 bases lay in between. In DNA form, the CDR3 reads TGTGCCAGCAGCCAGACTACGGACAATGAGCAGTTCTTC. It codes for CASSQTTDNEQFF.

V and J are TRBV7-2 and TRBJ2-5; D remains unclear. The CDR3 sequence is 15 residues long. The germline CDR1 and CDR2 sequences are SGHTA and FQGNSA. V shed 2 bases and J shed 6 bases, with 16 bases lying between them. The CDR3 nucleotides are TGTGCCAGCAGCTTACTGGGAAGTGACGTTCAGACCCAGTACTTC. Translating it yields CASSLLGSDVQTQYF.

The genes are TRBV4-1 and TRBJ2-7, with D perhaps TRBD1 (5 bases). The CDR3 is made up of 14 amino acids. Per germline, CDR1 MGHRA and CDR2 YSYEKL. The ends were cut back, 4 bases at V and 0 bases at J, with 10 bases in the middle. DNA of the CDR3: TGCGCCAGCAGCCCCACCGACAGCTCCTACGAGCAGTACTTC. Amino acids: CASSPTDSSYEQYF.

The rearrangement links TRBV20-1 to TRBJ1-5; 12 bases are shared with TRBD1. Germline lookup yields CDR1 DFQATT and CDR2 SNEGSKA (reference sequence). J lost 7 bases, V lost 1 base, and 5 bases had no gene match. The CDR3 covers 15 residues. This CDR3 reads CSARAGTGGLQPQHF. CDR3 coding DNA: TGCAGTGCTAGAGCCGGGACAGGGGGCTTACAGCCCCAGCATTTT.

The table lists this clonotype with a few counts. The V call is TRBV3-1, the J call TRBJ1-3; D unclear. The CDR3 loop spans 15 amino acids. Looked up from germline, CDR1 is LGHDT and CDR2 is YNNKEL (reference sequence). Trimming cost V 1 base and J 3 bases, with 10 bases left between them. Here the CDR3 reads CASSQGRINGNTIYF. CDR3 bases: TGTGCCAGCAGCCAAGGCCGAATAAATGGAAACACCATATATTTT.

V gene TRBV28 combines with J gene TRBJ2-4; 11 bases line up with TRBD1. Germline V CDR1 and CDR2: MDHEN, SYDVKM. The CDR3 runs to 15 residues. V lost 8 bases to trimming and J lost 2 bases; unmatched junction nucleotides: 5. DNA for the CDR3: TGTGCCAGCTATGGACAGGGGGCTTCCAAAAACATTCAGTACTTC. Protein product: CASYGQGASKNIQYF.

The V and J genes are TRBV6-1 and TRBJ2-2; D remains ambiguous. Germline CDR1 and CDR2: MNHNS and SASEGT. The CDR3 consists of 14 residues. V dropped 7 bases and J dropped 5 bases, with 14 bases sitting between them. DNA of the CDR3: TGTGCCAGCACCAGCCCGCAGTGGACCGGGGAGCTGTTTTTT. This translates into CASTSPQWTGELFF.

This clonotype has just a few counts. V gene TRBV2 combines with J gene TRBJ1-2; 9 positions match TRBD1. The CDR3 length is 15 residues. V gave up 4 bases and J gave up 3 bases; unmatched junction bases: 6. Per the germline V gene, CDR1 is SNHLY and CDR2 is FYNNEI. The DNA for the CDR3 is TGTGCCAGCAGTGGGGGACAGGGTTTGTACTATGGCTACACCTTC. Its protein product is CASSGGQGLYYGYTF.

The chain combines TRBV11-3 with TRBJ2-7; D is undetermined. Trimming took off 4 bases at V and 2 bases at J, with 6 bases between the two ends. The CDR3 has 12 residues. CDR1 and CDR2 from the germline V gene are SGHNT and YENEEA. CDR3 sequence reads: CASSSRPYEQYF. CDR3 DNA sequence: TGTGCCAGCAGCTCCCGCCCCTACGAGCAGTACTTC.

The chain combines TRBV11-3 with TRBJ2-2, with D possibly being TRBD2 (5 bases). The germline gives CDR1 SGHNT, CDR2 YENEEA. This CDR3 spans 15 amino acids. Deletions cut 4 bases from V and 4 bases from J, with 13 bases between. CDR3 bases: TGTGCCAGCAGCTCCGGACGGGCGGGCACCGGGGAGCTGTTTTTT. It translates to CASSSGRAGTGELFF.

The V and J genes are TRBV11-1 and TRBJ2-2, with TRBD2 matching 8 bases. This CDR3 contains 16 residues. Trimming cost V 0 bases and J 1 base; bases outside gene matches: 1. Germline V lookup: CDR1 SGHAT, CDR2 FQDESV (reference sequence). The CDR3 is CASSLASGKNTGELFF. The CDR3 DNA reads TGTGCCAGCAGCTTAGCTAGCGGGAAGAACACCGGGGAGCTGTTTTTT. The full variable domain, completed using reference TRBV11-1 and TRBJ2-2, is EAEVAQSPRYKITEKSQAVAFWCDPISGHATLYWYRQILGQGPELLVQFQDESVVDDSQLPKDRFSAERLKGVDSTLKIQPAELGDSAMYLCASSLASGKNTGELFFGEGSRLTVL.

The V gene is TRBV7-9, the J gene TRBJ2-1; 10 bases line up with TRBD2. The CDR3 sequence is 18 residues long. V shed 5 bases, J shed 5 bases, and the junction held 15 bases outside the gene matches. Per the germline V gene, CDR1 is SEHNR and CDR2 is FQNEAQ (reference sequence). The CDR3 region has the DNA TGTGCCAGCAGCCCAAGAGCGGGAGGGCCTCGGAAAGACAATGAGCAGTTCTTC. This encodes CASSPRAGGPRKDNEQFF.

The chain uses TRBV15 and TRBJ1-1; D is unresolved. Trimming left V 1 base short and J 8 bases short, with 14 bases between. The germline V gene encodes CDR1 LNHNV and CDR2 YYDKDF (reference sequence). This CDR3 has 14 amino acids. Written as DNA, the CDR3 is TGTGCCACCAGCAGAGGATTAACCGGGAGGGAAGCTTTCTTT. Its protein is CATSRGLTGREAFF.

The chain has TRBV20-1 and TRBJ1-5; D is perhaps TRBD1 (6 bases). The CDR3 spans 16 residues. Trimming shortened V by 8 bases and J by 0 bases, and 20 bases separated the two germline ends. Germline V CDR1 and CDR2: DFQATT, SNEGSKA (reference sequence). This CDR3 is CSTRGWGQDSNQPQHF. The CDR3 nucleotides read TGCAGTACCCGTGGATGGGGGCAGGATAGCAATCAGCCCCAGCATTTT.

The sample holds a few counts of this clonotype. This chain links TRBV4-1 with TRBJ1-6, with D hard to call. This CDR3 region has 16 residues. The V and J ends lost 0 bases and 3 bases respectively, with 9 bases between them. Germline CDR1 MGHRA, CDR2 YSYEKL. The CDR3 sequence: CASSQEEGRYNSPLHF. CDR3 DNA: TGCGCCAGCAGCCAAGAGGAGGGCCGCTATAATTCACCCCTCCACTTT.

The chain has TRBV2 and TRBJ1-3; 8 positions agree with TRBD1. The trim removed 4 bases at V and 3 bases at J, leaving 8 bases unmatched. The CDR3 length is 16 residues. Germline CDR1 and CDR2: SNHLY and FYNNEI. The CDR3 DNA follows: TGTGCCAGCAGTGCCCAGGACAGGGTCGGTGGAAACACCATATATTTT. This gives the protein CASSAQDRVGGNTIYF.

This chain joins TRBV29-1 and TRBJ1-2, with unresolved D. This CDR3 spans 10 amino acids. Germline lookup yields CDR1 SQVTM and CDR2 ANQGSEA. V gave up 8 bases and J gave up 4 bases, with 8 bases separating them. The CDR3 DNA reads TGCAGCCGTGGCAGCTATGGCTACACCTTC. It specifies CSRGSYGYTF.